Listed here are 20 T cell receptor beta chains from one sample, sequenced in a study of beta chain features in type 1 diabetes. cDNA synthesis used the whole RNA isolate, giving expressed TCRB sequences. Generated by immunoSEQ multiplex PCR, the TCRdb table keeps only in-frame clones and is missing some. The repertoire holds under 250,000 clones, with 13% to 15% as singletons. Sequences were obtained from naive CD4+ T cells from blood. These receptor sequences come from a woman aged 40 to 50 in good health.

This clone was seen more than once but under ten times. The DNA for the CDR3 is TGTGCCAGCAGGGACGGGGGGACTGCCACCCCTAGGGGCAATCAGCCCCAGCATTTT. Its protein product is CASRDGGTATPRGNQPQHF. The chain is built from TRBV2 and TRBJ1-5; tentative D call: TRBD1 (5 bases). The ends were cut back, 6 bases at V and 2 bases at J, with 26 bases in the middle. The CDR3 loop spans 19 amino acids. From germline, CDR1 is SNHLY and CDR2 FYNNEI.

This clone was detected a few times. The chain uses TRBV6-1 and TRBJ2-5, with D possibly TRBD1 on 6 matching bases. The V and J ends lost 1 base and 6 bases respectively, with 15 bases between them. Germline loops: CDR1 MNHNS, CDR2 SASEGT. There are 15 residues in the CDR3. The CDR3 DNA follows: TGTGCCAGCAGTGAAGTACAGGGAGCGCCGAAGACCCAGTACTTC. Residues: CASSEVQGAPKTQYF.

The chain uses TRBV29-1 and TRBJ2-2, with 8 bases identical to TRBD1. The CDR3 covers 15 residues. Germline lookup yields CDR1 SQVTM and CDR2 ANQGSEA. V was pared by 0 bases and J by 6 bases, with 6 bases of the junction left unmatched. The CDR3 region has the DNA TGCAGCGTTGAAGAGGCAGGGGGCTTTCCCGGGGAGCTGTTTTTT. Amino acids: CSVEEAGGFPGELFF.

The rearrangement uses TRBV5-1 and TRBJ1-6, with a weak D call TRBD1 (6 bases). This CDR3 has 16 residues. V lost 0 bases and J 10 bases, leaving 17 bases between the germline ends. Per germline, CDR1 SGHRS and CDR2 YFSETQ. The CDR3 sequence: CASSLALRAQGSPLHF. The CDR3 nucleotides are TGCGCCAGCAGCTTGGCCCTTAGGGCCCAGGGGTCACCCCTCCACTTT.

The chain uses TRBV4-1 and TRBJ2-7; TRBD1 aligns across 11 bases. Germline CDR1 reads MGHRA; CDR2 reads YSYEKL. V trimming: 0 bases; J trimming: 3 bases; junction bases outside the gene matches: 10. CDR3 length: 18 amino acids. Here the CDR3 reads CASSQDLTGQGARYEQYF. CDR3 in DNA: TGCGCCAGCAGCCAAGATTTGACCGGACAGGGGGCGCGCTACGAGCAGTACTTC.

V and J are TRBV29-1 and TRBJ2-3, with D tentatively TRBD2 (6 bases). The CDR3 spans 14 residues. V gave up 4 bases and J gave up 0 bases, with 11 bases separating them. Germline V gives CDR1 SQVTM, CDR2 ANQGSEA. The CDR3 region has the DNA TGCAGCGTTGGAGTTCGGGGGAGCACAGATACGCAGTATTTT. Residues: CSVGVRGSTDTQYF.

This clone was counted between two and nine times. The chain combines TRBV4-1 with TRBJ1-4, with TRBD1 matching 7 bases. The CDR3 has 15 residues. V lost 4 bases to trimming and J lost 13 bases; unmatched junction nucleotides: 15. Germline CDR1 reads MGHRA; CDR2 reads YSYEKL. In DNA form, the CDR3 reads TGCGCCAGCAGCCCCGGGACAGCTCCTAGAGAGGGACTGTTTTTT. Its translation is CASSPGTAPREGLFF.

This clone appeared a few times. The genes are TRBV5-1 and TRBJ2-5, with 11 nucleotides matching TRBD2. With V trimmed by 8 bases and J by 0 bases, 3 bases remained unmatched. The CDR3 runs 14 residues. CDR1 is SGHRS, CDR2 YFSETQ, per germline. CDR3 DNA: TGCGCCAGTAGACTAGCGGGGAACCAAGAGACCCAGTACTTC. Protein product: CASRLAGNQETQYF.

This rearrangement joins TRBV6-5 to TRBJ2-7; 9 nucleotides agree with TRBD1. CDR1 and CDR2 from the germline V gene are MNHEY and SVGAGI. The CDR3 is 13 residues long. Unmatched junction bases numbered 4, after V lost 6 bases and J lost 4 bases. Here the CDR3 DNA reads TGTGCCAGCAGAACAGGGGGCGGTTACGAGCAGTACTTC. The encoded protein is CASRTGGGYEQYF.

There are a few counts of this clone. J is TRBJ1-4 and V is TRBV10-2; 8 nucleotides line up with TRBD1. This CDR3 is built from 14 residues. The J segment lost 6 bases and the V segment lost 6 bases, leaving 6 bases of the junction unmatched. The V gene's germline CDR1 is WSHSY and CDR2 SAAADI. The CDR3 DNA sequence: TGCGCCAGCAGACAGACAGGGGTGGATGAAAAACTGTTTTTT. It specifies CASRQTGVDEKLFF.

The CDR3 spells CASSRDNNQPQHF. The CDR3 nucleotides read TGTGCCAGCAGCCGGGACAACAATCAGCCCCAGCATTTT. J is TRBJ1-5 and V is TRBV11-1; D may be TRBD1 (6 bases). Trimming cost V 5 bases and J 3 bases, with 8 bases left between them. This CDR3 has 13 residues. The germline gives CDR1 SGHAT, CDR2 FQDESV (reference sequence).

J is TRBJ2-3 and V is TRBV5-4; 7 nucleotides align to TRBD1. J lost 4 bases, V lost 5 bases, and 4 bases had no gene match. Germline CDR1 is SGHNT and CDR2 is YYREEE (reference sequence). The CDR3 runs 13 residues. The CDR3 DNA reads TGTGCCAGCAGTCAAGACAGGGCAGATACGCAGTATTTT. Its protein product is CASSQDRADTQYF.

V usage is TRBV7-9 and J usage is TRBJ1-4; TRBD1 might be the D (6 bases). Germline CDR1 SEHNR, CDR2 FQNEAQ (reference sequence). Trimming removed 5 bases at V and 7 bases at J, with 14 bases between. The length of the CDR3 is 14 residues. This CDR3 is CASSEITGPEKLFF. The CDR3 DNA sequence: TGTGCCAGCAGCGAAATTACAGGGCCTGAAAAACTGTTTTTT.

This clone has a handful of counts. Other nucleotide sequences from this sample produce the same CDR3. The CDR3 reads CASSLPGGSYNEQFF. The DNA of the CDR3 is TGCGCCAGCAGCCTCCCAGGGGGGTCCTACAATGAGCAGTTCTTC. This rearrangement joins TRBV5-1 to TRBJ2-1, with D perhaps TRBD1 (7 bases). Germline-derived CDR1 and CDR2 are SGHRS and YFSETQ. This CDR3 has 15 residues. With 4 bases removed from V and 1 base from J, the gap between germline ends came to 12 bases.

This clone was counted only a few times. The chain couples TRBV19 to TRBJ1-5; the match to TRBD1 covers 8 bases. The V segment lost 6 bases and the J segment 1 base; nucleotides outside the gene matches: 8. Germline V gene sequence: CDR1 LNHDA, CDR2 SQIVND (reference sequence). This CDR3 region has 16 residues. CDR3 coding DNA: TGTGCCAGTAGGAGGCCAGGGGGCTGGAGCAATCAGCCCCAGCATTTT. Its translation: CASRRPGGWSNQPQHF.

V and J are TRBV6-5 and TRBJ2-4, with D perhaps TRBD2 (6 bases). In germline, CDR1 is MNHEY, CDR2 SVGAGI. The CDR3 length is 15 residues. Trimming pared 7 bases from V and 2 bases from J, leaving 15 bases between. The DNA of the CDR3 is TGTGCCAGCACCGCGCAACGGGGGACCAAAAACATTCAGTACTTC. Translation gives CASTAQRGTKNIQYF.

The V call is TRBV5-1, the J call TRBJ2-1; 8 nucleotides match TRBD2. With 2 bases clipped from V and 8 bases from J, the junction kept 9 bases outside the gene matches. Germline-derived CDR1 and CDR2 are SGHRS and YFSETQ. This CDR3 is 15 amino acids long. The CDR3 DNA sequence: TGCGCCAGCAGCTTAGATAGCGGGATGGTCTATGAGCAGTTCTTC. The encoded protein is CASSLDSGMVYEQFF.

The chain uses TRBV5-1 and TRBJ2-6; D call uncertain. Germline V gives CDR1 SGHRS, CDR2 YFSETQ. This CDR3 is 14 amino acids long. V shed 3 bases and J shed 13 bases, with 17 bases lying between them. CDR3 nucleotides: TGCGCCAGCAGCTCTGGTGGCGAGGCAAGGGTCCTGACTTTC. This sequence encodes CASSSGGEARVLTF.

This sequence joins TRBV9 and TRBJ2-7; 8 nucleotides agree with TRBD2. Germline values: CDR1 SGDLS, CDR2 YYNGEE. This CDR3 region has 14 residues. The V and J ends lost 3 bases and 2 bases, in that order; junction bases with no gene match: 4. For the CDR3, the DNA is TGTGCCAGCAGCGCGGGACTAGGGGCCTACGAGCAGTACTTC. Residues: CASSAGLGAYEQYF.

This clone was observed a handful of times. One end of the junction fails to match germline, which may point to a read error. This chain links TRBV19 with TRBJ1-2; D not certain. Germline values: CDR1 LNHDA, CDR2 SQIVND (reference sequence). This CDR3 is 15 amino acids long. The CDR3 DNA follows: TGCGCCAGTAGTATAGAGGAGAAATGGATCTATGGCTACACCTTC. This encodes CASSIEEKWIYGYTF.